This T cell receptor (beta chain) appears in the sequencing data of a study of blood T cell repertoires in COVID-19 (dated by TCRdb to about 2020). Background on the whole study: Samples covering the acute and convalescent phases of COVID-19 were provided by collaborators in the United States, Italy and Spain. The prospective study material was composed of cDNA or gDNA derived from T cells, B-cell-depleted T cells, or PBMCs. Subjects who had been exposed to COVID-19, were actively infected with it, or had recovered from it provided the deeply sampled blood TCRbeta repertoires that made up the dataset. The repertoires were released in a freely available public database intended as a resource for research on the immune response to SARS-CoV-2. Samples came from the ongoing ImmuneRACE study (first 160 participants) plus 1,254 subjects from 6 global collaborators. Sample metadata almost always included a de-identified subject ID, COVID-19 status, age in years and sex. Where available, HLA class I and class II types were taken from metadata supplied by the sample provider and were not determined by assay-based typing. The paper's findings and limits, for the study overall: The quantity of clinical and demographic metadata differed by source and by participant and was supplied without curation.

The immunoSEQ Assay, a bias-controlled multiplex PCR, was used to amplify TCRbeta CDR3 regions from genomic DNA. From the authors' description of their analysis: Nucleated cell counts per sample were estimated from amplification of reference gene primers within the assay. To quantify the absolute abundance of each unique TCRbeta CDR3 rearrangement, sequence reads were collapsed and filtered. For each sample, productive Simpson clonality was calculated as the square root of Simpson's diversity index across productive rearrangements. The table comes from immuneACCESS by way of TCRdb, which keeps in-frame sequences with V and J called. Part of the clones is missing from these tables; in studies checked, under half for an unresolved V gene and the rest for unknown reasons. V, J and clone size derive from that table, while D and trimming were established from the DNA sequence. The sample table contains 300,000 to 350,000 clones; only one count was recorded for approximately 91% of them. In total, the top ten clones hold almost 4% of the sample.

The CDR3 runs 14 residues from the cysteine to the phenylalanine. Only the CDR3 part of the read is kept: 42 bases, read in frame from the first base. V lost 0 bases and J lost 9 bases; the stretch between them is 9 bases long. CDR1 and CDR2 are drawn from the germline V gene: MGHRA, YSYEKL. Enrolling through a virtual design, the prospective study's participants ranged in age from about 18 to 100 years and lived across roughly 24 United States geographic areas. To assign participants to cohorts, the prospective study relied on clinical history that participants themselves reported in a screening survey and a study questionnaire. Exposed participants were defined as having been in contact with someone with a PCR-confirmed or clinician-diagnosed COVID-19 case within 2 weeks of study entry. Mobile phlebotomists in the prospective study collected whole blood, serum and a nasopharyngeal or oropharyngeal swab from every participant. Additional blood draws and questionnaires over an approximately 2-month period could optionally be provided by prospective study participants. Blood samples from the prospective study were shipped frozen or at room temperature prior to DNA extraction.

As concerns this clone: Its antigen is currently not known. No quality values exist for individual bases; no much larger clone is one base distant.

Sequencing input: PBMCs or T cells enriched from blood (not recorded which). The sequence came from a woman younger than 45 who had been exposed to COVID-19. The V gene is TRBV4-1 and the J gene is TRBJ1-6; a tentative D call is TRBD1 (6 bases match). The CDR3 amino acid sequence is: CASSQDTRGSPLHF. The DNA is TGCGCCAGCAGCCAAGATACCAGGGGTTCACCCCTCCACTTT.